The TCR beta chain under discussion was sequenced for a study of blood T cell repertoires in COVID-19. Study context: The United States, Italy and Spain provided the acute and convalescent COVID-19 samples. The cDNA or gDNA used as material had been derived from T cells, B-cell-depleted T cells, or PBMCs.

Original methodology: Estimation of nucleated cell counts was performed using reference gene primer amplification. TCRdb's table, derived via immunoSEQ multiplex PCR, lists solely in-frame clones and lacks some. The V and J calls and clone size are taken from that table; D and trimming were inferred from the DNA. Of tens of thousands of clones in the sample, 80% to 85% were seen once. The sequencing input was peripheral blood. The TCR originated in a man older than 75 with acute or convalescent COVID-19.

The CDR3 protein is CASSLVRIQPQHF. CDR3 nucleotides: TGTGCCAGCAGTTTAGTCAGAATTCAGCCCCAGCATTTT. This sequence joins TRBV28 and TRBJ1-5, with no clear D. With 2 bases removed from V and 6 bases from J, the gap between germline ends came to 8 bases. This CDR3 contains 13 residues. Germline loops: CDR1 MDHEN, CDR2 SYDVKM.